This TCR beta chain was captured by sequencing in a study of shared clonotypes between healthy human individuals. The study, taken as a whole, reports: With a handful of donors compared, around 5.4% of naive CD4 clonotypes were shared. A reduction in generation probabilities was seen for non-shared clonotypes relative to those shared by all four donors.

The material for each subset, its genomic DNA, was split evenly across several immunoSEQ plates. Measured with immunoSEQ multiplex PCR; TCRdb has only the in-frame clones, and not every one. This table has some 660,000 clones, 60% to 75% appearing once. The CDR3 sequence is 14 residues long. CDR1 is SGHTA and CDR2 is FQGNSA in the germline V gene. Among the donors, all were Caucasian adults who lived in Nashville, Tennessee. Remarks on this clone: Its antigen remains unknown. Relative to the germline gene, one junction end is altered; a read error may explain this.

The gene calls are TRBV7-2 and TRBJ2-2; TRBD2 matches at 9 bases. The TCR comes from a woman aged 25 to 39 in good health. Source material: memory CD4+ T cells sorted from blood. The sample's subset: CD45RA-negative fraction. DNA of the CDR3: TGTGCCAGCAGCATAGCGGGAGACACCGGGGAGCTGTTTTTT. Encoded protein: CASSIAGDTGELFF.